The following is a T cell receptor (beta chain) sequence with its context. V shed 8 bases and J shed 5 bases, with 12 bases lying between them. This CDR3 has 12 residues. Germline V CDR1 and CDR2: MNHEY, SVGAGI. CD8+ and CD4+ blood T cells underwent TCR beta sequencing. Relapsing-remitting disease, either stable or active, was present in the treatment-naive patients who were the multiple sclerosis controls. Negative magnetic isolation gave CD8+ and CD4+ cells; FACS enriched CD8+ TEMRA. Reverse transcription of about 0.45 to 1 ug RNA used random hexamers. The immunoSEQ assay covered 54 Vbeta and 13 Jbeta segments for CDR3. TCRdb processed the immunoSEQ multiplex PCR reads anew with MiXCR; each CDR3 protein has one entry. The sample comprises 160,000 or so distinct CDR3 sequences, 94% of which are singletons, and approximately 0.094% rests with the top ten. The data were taken from a study of CD8 T cells in Susac syndrome.

This sequence joins TRBV6-5 and TRBJ1-2; D call uncertain. This TCR came from a human donor with multiple sclerosis. Specimen: CD4+ T cells from PBMCs. Here the CDR3 DNA reads TGTGCCAGCGCAGGAAACGGTTATGGCTACACCTTC. Translation gives CASAGNGYGYTF.